Listed below are T cell receptor beta chains from one sample, sequenced in a study of T cell changes during pregnancy in multiple sclerosis. Some clones are missing from TCRdb's copy, which holds only in-frame ones; the method was immunoSEQ multiplex PCR. The data show some 68,000 clones, about 90% seen once. The sequencing used peripheral blood, collected in the second trimester of pregnancy. These receptors were collected from a female donor in good health, enrolled as a control in a pregnancy study. Each CDR3 is given with its conserved first and last residue. The order of the fields is D gene, J gene, V gene, clone size, CDR3 protein, CDR3 DNA. D genes are given only for firm matches. The size of a clone is reported for some rows only, either as once, few or many, or as a class for expanded clones.

d_gene: .
j_gene: TRBJ2-1
v_gene: TRBV4-1
abundance: .
CDR3aa: CASSQDRQGNEQFF
CDR3nt: TGCGCCAGCAGCCAAGATAGGCAGGGCAATGAGCAGTTCTTC

d_gene: TRBD1
j_gene: TRBJ2-7
v_gene: TRBV5-5
abundance: .
CDR3aa: CASSPTGTDSYEQYF
CDR3nt: TGTGCCAGCAGCCCCACCGGGACAGACTCCTACGAGCAGTACTTC

d_gene: .
j_gene: TRBJ1-2
v_gene: TRBV28
abundance: .
CDR3aa: CASSLRANYGYTF
CDR3nt: TGTGCCAGCAGTTTGAGGGCTAACTATGGCTACACCTTC

d_gene: TRBD2
j_gene: TRBJ2-3
v_gene: TRBV9
abundance: .
CDR3aa: CASSVDGRVKTDTQYF
CDR3nt: TGTGCCAGCAGCGTAGACGGGAGGGTAAAGACAGATACGCAGTATTTT

d_gene: .
j_gene: TRBJ1-1
v_gene: TRBV13
abundance: .
CDR3aa: CASSSPGVVGEAFF
CDR3nt: TGTGCCAGCAGCTCGCCCGGGGTCGTAGGTGAAGCTTTCTTT

d_gene: .
j_gene: TRBJ1-1
v_gene: TRBV6-8
abundance: .
CDR3aa: CASRSGNTEAFF
CDR3nt: TGTGCCAGCAGGAGTGGGAACACTGAAGCTTTCTTT

d_gene: TRBD2
j_gene: TRBJ2-1
v_gene: TRBV7-8
abundance: .
CDR3aa: CASSLPPGLAGRNEQFF
CDR3nt: TGTGCCAGCAGCTTACCCCCCGGTCTAGCGGGCCGCAATGAGCAGTTCTTC

d_gene: .
j_gene: TRBJ2-7
v_gene: TRBV11-3
abundance: .
CDR3aa: CASSLSSEQYF
CDR3nt: TGTGCCAGCAGCTTATCTAGCGAGCAGTACTTC

d_gene: .
j_gene: TRBJ2-7
v_gene: TRBV28
abundance: .
CDR3aa: CASSFPAELGEQYF
CDR3nt: TGTGCCAGCAGTTTCCCAGCGGAACTGGGGGAGCAGTACTTC

d_gene: TRBD1
j_gene: TRBJ1-1
v_gene: TRBV9
abundance: .
CDR3aa: CASSVGTGRTEAFF
CDR3nt: TGTGCCAGCAGCGTGGGGACAGGGCGCACTGAAGCTTTCTTT

d_gene: .
j_gene: TRBJ1-2
v_gene: TRBV7-9
abundance: few
CDR3aa: CASSSDSYGYTF
CDR3nt: TGTGCCAGCAGCTCGGACAGCTATGGCTACACCTTC

d_gene: .
j_gene: TRBJ1-5
v_gene: TRBV10-2
abundance: .
CDR3aa: CATEGEGLVNQPQHF
CDR3nt: TGCGCCACAGAAGGAGAGGGATTAGTGAATCAGCCCCAGCATTTT

d_gene: .
j_gene: TRBJ1-1
v_gene: TRBV5-4
abundance: .
CDR3aa: CASSLAGEGTPAEAFF
CDR3nt: TGTGCCAGCAGCTTGGCCGGGGAGGGGACCCCCGCTGAAGCTTTCTTT

d_gene: .
j_gene: TRBJ2-7
v_gene: TRBV5-1
abundance: .
CDR3aa: CASSPQTPYYEQYF
CDR3nt: TGCGCCAGCAGCCCCCAAACTCCGTACTACGAGCAGTACTTC

d_gene: TRBD2
j_gene: TRBJ2-7
v_gene: TRBV25-1
abundance: medium-sized
CDR3aa: CASSEWTSGYEQYF
CDR3nt: TGTGCCAGCAGTGAATGGACTAGCGGCTACGAGCAGTACTTC

d_gene: .
j_gene: TRBJ2-3
v_gene: TRBV28
abundance: .
CDR3aa: CASIRGGARTDTQYF
CDR3nt: TGTGCCAGCATACGAGGGGGGGCCCGCACAGATACGCAGTATTTT

d_gene: TRBD1
j_gene: TRBJ1-2
v_gene: TRBV25-1
abundance: .
CDR3aa: CASSAYTGGVGGYTF
CDR3nt: TGTGCCAGCAGTGCTTATACAGGGGGCGTAGGCGGCTACACCTTC

d_gene: .
j_gene: TRBJ1-4
v_gene: TRBV19
abundance: .
CDR3aa: CASSILADINEKLFF
CDR3nt: TGTGCCAGTAGTATACTGGCAGATATTAATGAAAAACTGTTTTTT

d_gene: TRBD1
j_gene: TRBJ1-5
v_gene: TRBV19
abundance: .
CDR3aa: CASSMLLDRGRDSNQPQHF
CDR3nt: TGTGCCAGTAGTATGCTTTTGGACAGGGGGCGAGATAGCAATCAGCCCCAGCATTTT

d_gene: TRBD2
j_gene: TRBJ2-7
v_gene: TRBV5-4
abundance: many
CDR3aa: CASSLVGEGSYEQYF
CDR3nt: TGTGCCAGCAGCTTGGTGGGGGAGGGCTCCTACGAGCAGTACTTC

d_gene: TRBD2
j_gene: TRBJ2-1
v_gene: TRBV4-1
abundance: .
CDR3aa: CASSQLDMGLAGDNEQFF
CDR3nt: TGCGCCAGCAGCCAACTTGATATGGGACTAGCGGGAGACAATGAGCAGTTCTTC

d_gene: .
j_gene: TRBJ2-1
v_gene: TRBV6-1
abundance: once
CDR3aa: CASSPPGASYNEQFF
CDR3nt: TGTGCCAGCAGTCCACCTGGAGCGTCCTACAATGAGCAGTTCTTC

d_gene: TRBD2
j_gene: TRBJ2-3
v_gene: TRBV7-9
abundance: .
CDR3aa: CASSVLATDTQYF
CDR3nt: TGTGCCAGCAGCGTACTAGCGACAGATACGCAGTATTTT

d_gene: TRBD2
j_gene: TRBJ2-5
v_gene: TRBV5-1
abundance: .
CDR3aa: CASSLESGRETQYF
CDR3nt: TGCGCCAGCAGCTTGGAGTCCGGGAGGGAGACCCAGTACTTC

d_gene: TRBD2
j_gene: TRBJ2-7
v_gene: TRBV4-1
abundance: .
CDR3aa: CASSQRGLARTYEQYF
CDR3nt: TGCGCCAGCAGCCAACGGGGACTAGCTAGAACCTACGAGCAGTACTTC

d_gene: TRBD1
j_gene: TRBJ2-7
v_gene: TRBV27
abundance: .
CDR3aa: CASSSDRVAYEQYF
CDR3nt: TGTGCCAGCAGCTCAGACAGGGTGGCCTACGAGCAGTACTTC

d_gene: .
j_gene: TRBJ2-7
v_gene: TRBV9
abundance: .
CDR3aa: CASSVEPGSYEQYF
CDR3nt: TGTGCCAGCAGCGTAGAACCAGGTTCCTACGAGCAGTACTTC

d_gene: TRBD2
j_gene: TRBJ2-3
v_gene: TRBV2
abundance: .
CDR3aa: CASSRLAGVKTSTDTQYF
CDR3nt: TGTGCCAGCAGTCGACTAGCGGGAGTGAAAACTAGCACAGATACGCAGTATTTT

d_gene: TRBD1
j_gene: TRBJ2-7
v_gene: TRBV10-2
abundance: .
CDR3aa: CATNNLRTGSYEQYF
CDR3nt: TGCGCCACCAATAACCTCAGGACAGGGTCCTACGAGCAGTACTTC

d_gene: .
j_gene: TRBJ2-3
v_gene: TRBV29-1
abundance: .
CDR3aa: CSVIQTGGDTQYF
CDR3nt: TGCAGCGTTATCCAGACGGGTGGAGATACGCAGTATTTT

d_gene: .
j_gene: TRBJ2-5
v_gene: TRBV6-6
abundance: .
CDR3aa: CASSYVLGGGETQYF
CDR3nt: TGTGCCAGCAGTTACGTACTAGGCGGCGGCGAGACCCAGTACTTC

d_gene: .
j_gene: TRBJ1-4
v_gene: TRBV19
abundance: .
CDR3aa: CASSQGLTNEKLFF
CDR3nt: TGTGCCAGTAGTCAGGGTTTAACTAATGAAAAACTGTTTTTT

d_gene: TRBD1
j_gene: TRBJ1-2
v_gene: TRBV6-5
abundance: .
CDR3aa: CASSSGTGDGYTF
CDR3nt: TGTGCCAGCAGTTCCGGGACAGGGGATGGCTACACCTTC

d_gene: .
j_gene: TRBJ1-5
v_gene: TRBV6-1
abundance: .
CDR3aa: CASSVQGEGQPQHF
CDR3nt: TGTGCCAGCAGTGTACAGGGTGAGGGTCAGCCCCAGCATTTT

d_gene: .
j_gene: TRBJ2-3
v_gene: TRBV4-3
abundance: .
CDR3aa: CASSQDPGVRTDTQYF
CDR3nt: TGCGCCAGCAGCCAAGACCCCGGGGTACGCACAGATACGCAGTATTTT

d_gene: .
j_gene: TRBJ2-3
v_gene: TRBV2
abundance: .
CDR3aa: CASRGAFRTDTQYF
CDR3nt: TGTGCCAGCAGGGGGGCGTTCCGCACAGATACGCAGTATTTT

d_gene: TRBD2
j_gene: TRBJ2-1
v_gene: TRBV19
abundance: .
CDR3aa: CARSSGSLYNEQFF
CDR3nt: TGTGCCAGGAGTAGCGGGAGCCTCTACAATGAGCAGTTCTTC

d_gene: TRBD1
j_gene: TRBJ2-7
v_gene: TRBV28
abundance: .
CDR3aa: CASSQDRVIHEQYF
CDR3nt: TGTGCCAGCAGCCAGGACAGGGTAATTCACGAGCAGTACTTC

d_gene: TRBD1
j_gene: TRBJ2-1
v_gene: TRBV18
abundance: .
CDR3aa: CASSPWDRNEQFF
CDR3nt: TGTGCCAGCTCACCTTGGGACAGGAATGAGCAGTTCTTC

d_gene: .
j_gene: TRBJ2-7
v_gene: TRBV13
abundance: .
CDR3aa: CASSLGRGHEQYF
CDR3nt: TGTGCCAGCAGCTTGGGCAGGGGCCACGAGCAGTACTTC

d_gene: .
j_gene: TRBJ2-7
v_gene: TRBV6-5
abundance: .
CDR3aa: CASSYGQQQYF
CDR3nt: TGTGCCAGCAGTTACGGACAGCAGCAGTACTTC